A selection of T cell receptor beta chains follows, all from one sample in a study of T cell responses to AZD1222 COVID-19 vaccine. Only in-frame clones appear in the TCRdb table, and some are missing; sequencing was by immunoSEQ multiplex PCR. Of 150,000 to 200,000 clones listed, 85% to 95% are singletons. Sequences were derived from peripheral blood, sampled on day 0 of AZD1222 vaccination. The receptors were gathered from an adult in good health. Each CDR3 is given with its conserved first and last residue.

V gene	J gene	CDR3 protein
TRBV30	TRBJ1-4	CAWSRGTTNEKLFF
TRBV29-1	TRBJ1-2	CSVVGETGGTQGYTF
TRBV28	TRBJ2-2	CASTWQGVTGELFF
TRBV5-1	TRBJ2-7	CASSPGQGRGSYEQYF
TRBV4-1	TRBJ1-5	CASSQRTGNQPQHF
TRBV6-1	TRBJ1-5	CASSEAEPGGGQPQHF
TRBV16	TRBJ2-2	CASSHSQGSTGELFF
TRBV2	TRBJ2-1	CASSERPAGGPRNEQFF
TRBV9	TRBJ2-1	CASSVAGAYNEQFF
TRBV2	TRBJ2-1	CASSEYNEQFF
TRBV5-8	TRBJ2-7	CASILTGTGGLEQYF
TRBV7-8	TRBJ1-1	CASSRGQLNTEAFF
TRBV7-2	TRBJ2-5	CASSYQPSGLAGGGTQYF
TRBV5-1	TRBJ1-4	CASSLEGYNEKLFF
TRBV3-1/TRBV3-2	TRBJ2-5	CASSQGGGGKWETQYF
TRBV7-2	TRBJ2-5	CASSRQETQYF
TRBV5-4	TRBJ2-2	CASSFGGASTGELFF
TRBV27	TRBJ2-2	CASSSKPDRERAGELFF
TRBV6-5	TRBJ1-2	CASSYDPGARGYTF
TRBV29-1	TRBJ2-2	CSAYTGELFF
TRBV11-3	TRBJ1-1	CASSTQDRGLNTEAFF
TRBV5-3	TRBJ1-6	CARSRDPFSSYNSPLHF
TRBV27	TRBJ2-1	CASKGLAEEQFF
TRBV10-3	TRBJ2-7	CATAGTGRFSGAYEQYF
TRBV18	TRBJ2-4	CASSPPQGGYAKNIQYF
TRBV19	TRBJ1-2	CATSRTGTGYGYTF
TRBV7-9	TRBJ2-7	CASSLAGLHSGQYF
TRBV6-5	TRBJ2-7	CASRRGKYEQYF
TRBV11-3	TRBJ1-1	CASTRRTQGRGTEAFF
TRBV5-6	TRBJ1-3	CASSLGQAFDTIYF
TRBV11-3	TRBJ1-1	CASSQGRLGSEAFF
TRBV28	TRBJ2-5	CASSYPSVGTQYF
TRBV18	TRBJ1-2	CASSSTGAVGYTF